This T cell receptor beta chain derives from a study of shared clonotypes between healthy human individuals. Study summary: Sampling drew on donors who were a couple of women and a few men aged 18 to 49.

The data were produced by immunoSEQ multiplex PCR, yet TCRdb's version contains in-frame clones alone and is incomplete. This table has over a million clones, roughly 75% appearing once. The CDR3 loop spans 14 amino acids. V was trimmed by 5 bases and J by 7 bases, leaving 15 bases between them. Per the germline V gene, CDR1 is SGHRS and CDR2 is YFSETQ. V is TRBV5-1 and J is TRBJ1-4, with unresolved D. The source is a young man in good health. The specimen was memory CD4+ T cells sorted from blood. As to subset: CD45RA-negative fraction. The CDR3 region is CASSTASLGEKLFF. The CDR3 DNA reads as TGCGCCAGCAGTACCGCCTCTCTGGGTGAAAAACTGTTTTTT.